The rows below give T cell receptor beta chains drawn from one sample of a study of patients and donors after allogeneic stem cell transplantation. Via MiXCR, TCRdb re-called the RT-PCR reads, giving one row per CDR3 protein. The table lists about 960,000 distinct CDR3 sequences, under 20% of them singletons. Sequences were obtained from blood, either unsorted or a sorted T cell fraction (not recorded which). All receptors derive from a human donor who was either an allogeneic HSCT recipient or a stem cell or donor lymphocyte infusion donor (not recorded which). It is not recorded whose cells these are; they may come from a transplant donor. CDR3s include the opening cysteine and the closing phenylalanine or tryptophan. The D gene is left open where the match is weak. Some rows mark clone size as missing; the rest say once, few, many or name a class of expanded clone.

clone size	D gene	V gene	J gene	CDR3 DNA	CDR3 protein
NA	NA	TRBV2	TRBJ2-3	TGTGCCAGCAGGCCGGGGCTAGTCTTCCATACGCAGTATTTT	CASRPGLVFHTQYF
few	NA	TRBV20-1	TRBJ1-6	TGCAGTGCTAGGGCTATACCCAATTCACCCCTCCACTTT	CSARAIPNSPLHF
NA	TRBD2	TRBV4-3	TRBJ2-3	TGCGCCAGCAGCCGCGCTTCCTCGGGGGGAAGTACAGATACGCAGTATTTT	CASSRASSGGSTDTQYF
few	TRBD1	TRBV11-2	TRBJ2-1	TGTGCCAGCAGCTCCCACCCTACCGGGACAGGGGTTTACAATGAGCAGTTCTTC	CASSSHPTGTGVYNEQFF
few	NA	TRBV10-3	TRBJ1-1	TGTGCCATCAGTGATATTGGGAACACTGAAGCTTTCTTT	CAISDIGNTEAFF
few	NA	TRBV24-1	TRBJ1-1	TGTGCCACCAGTGAAGGATGGAGGGCCAACACTGAAGCTTTCTTT	CATSEGWRANTEAFF
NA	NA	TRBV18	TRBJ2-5	TGTGCCGGCTCACCACCGTTACAGGCAGAGACCCAGTACTTC	CAGSPPLQAETQYF
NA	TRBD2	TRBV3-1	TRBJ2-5	TGTGCCAGCTCGAAGCGGGGGGCATCCCCCGAGACCCAGTACTTC	CASSKRGASPETQYF
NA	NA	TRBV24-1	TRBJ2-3	TGTGCCACCAGTGATCGGGGTGGTACGCAGTATTTT	CATSDRGGTQYF
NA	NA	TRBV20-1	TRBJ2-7	TGCAGTGCCAGTAACGGGAGAGGGTACGAGCAGTACTTC	CSASNGRGYEQYF
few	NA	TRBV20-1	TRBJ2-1	TGCAGTGCTATCTCGGACTTAATTTCCAATGAGCAGTTCTTC	CSAISDLISNEQFF
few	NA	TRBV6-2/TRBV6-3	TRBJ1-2	TGTGCCAGCAGCTCCGTCCCCGGACGGAGTAACTATGGCTACACCTTC	CASSSVPGRSNYGYTF
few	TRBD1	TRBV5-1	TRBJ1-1	TGCGCCAGCAGCTACCTCCGGGACAGGGGGCTACCGGGGGCTGAAGCTTTCTTT	CASSYLRDRGLPGAEAFF
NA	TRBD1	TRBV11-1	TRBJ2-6	TGTGCCAGCAGACTTCCCGGGACAGGGTCGGGTGGGGCCAACGTCCTGACTTTC	CASRLPGTGSGGANVLTF
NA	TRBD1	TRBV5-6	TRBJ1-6	TGTGCCAGCGCCGAGTCAGGGACAGGGATAGTTTCACCCCTCCACTTT	CASAESGTGIVSPLHF
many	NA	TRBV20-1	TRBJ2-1	TGCAGTGTGGAGCTCTCCTACAATGAGCAGTTCTTC	CSVELSYNEQFF
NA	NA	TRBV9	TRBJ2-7	TGTGCCAGCAGCGTAGTCCCCGCTAGCTACGAGCAGTACTTC	CASSVVPASYEQYF
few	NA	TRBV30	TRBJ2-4	TGTGCCTGGAGTAGAGGGGCGATAGCCAAAAACATTCAGTACTTC	CAWSRGAIAKNIQYF
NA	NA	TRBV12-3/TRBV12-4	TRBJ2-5	TGTGCCAGCAGTTCCCGGGACCCCGAATGGGCCCAGTACTTC	CASSSRDPEWAQYF
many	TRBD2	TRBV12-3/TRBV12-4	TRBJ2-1	TGTGCCAGCAGGGGCGGGGGAAACTCCTACAATGAGCAGTTCTTC	CASRGGGNSYNEQFF
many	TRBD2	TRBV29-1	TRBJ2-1	TGCAGCGTAAAAGGGGCTAGCGGGATCTCGTATGGGTACAATGAGCAGTTCTTC	CSVKGASGISYGYNEQFF
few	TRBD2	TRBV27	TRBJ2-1	TGTGCCAGCAGTTTACCCAGACTAGCGGGGGAACAGTTCTTC	CASSLPRLAGEQFF
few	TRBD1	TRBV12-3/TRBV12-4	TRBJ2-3	TGTGCCAGCAGCTCCCGACAGGGGCGCACAGATACGCAGTATTTT	CASSSRQGRTDTQYF
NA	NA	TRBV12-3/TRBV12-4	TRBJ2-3	TGTGCCAGCAGTACCCTCCGGGGGTACACAGATACGCAGTATTTT	CASSTLRGYTDTQYF
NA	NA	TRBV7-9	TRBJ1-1	TGTGCCAGCAGCTTAGTGTCTAGACTGGGGAACACTGAAGCTTTCTTT	CASSLVSRLGNTEAFF
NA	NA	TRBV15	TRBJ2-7	TGTGCCACCAGCGGGGATCTGGCAGAGAATTACTACGAGCAGTACTTC	CATSGDLAENYYEQYF
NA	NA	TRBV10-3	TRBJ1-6	TGTGCCATCAGAGAATGGGGATATAATTCACCCCTCCACTTT	CAIREWGYNSPLHF
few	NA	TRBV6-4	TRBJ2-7	TGTGCCACCTATCCTCCCTACGAGCAGTACTTC	CATYPPYEQYF